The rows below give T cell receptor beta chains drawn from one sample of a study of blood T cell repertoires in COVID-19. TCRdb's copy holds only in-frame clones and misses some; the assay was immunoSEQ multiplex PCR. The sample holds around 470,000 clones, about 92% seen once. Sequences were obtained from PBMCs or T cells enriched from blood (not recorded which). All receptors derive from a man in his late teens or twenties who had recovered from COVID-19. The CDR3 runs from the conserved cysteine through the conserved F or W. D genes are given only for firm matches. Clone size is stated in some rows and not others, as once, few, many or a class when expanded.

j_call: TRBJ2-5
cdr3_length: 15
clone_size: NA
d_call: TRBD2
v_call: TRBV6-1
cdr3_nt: TGTGCCAGCAGTGAATCGGGAGGCCGCCAAGAGACCCAGTACTTC
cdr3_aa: CASSESGGRQETQYF

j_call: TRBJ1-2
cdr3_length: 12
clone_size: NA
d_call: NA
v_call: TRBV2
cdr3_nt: TGTGCCAGCAGTTCGGACAGCTATGGCTACACCTTC
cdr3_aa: CASSSDSYGYTF

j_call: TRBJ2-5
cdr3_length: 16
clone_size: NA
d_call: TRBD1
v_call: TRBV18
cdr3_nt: TGTGCCAGCTCCCGGGGACAGGCACTAATGGGGGAGACCCAGTACTTC
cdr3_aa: CASSRGQALMGETQYF

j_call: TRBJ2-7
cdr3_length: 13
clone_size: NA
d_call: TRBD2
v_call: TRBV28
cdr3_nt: TGTGCCAGCAGTCTAGCGGGAGGCCACGAGCAGTACTTC
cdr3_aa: CASSLAGGHEQYF

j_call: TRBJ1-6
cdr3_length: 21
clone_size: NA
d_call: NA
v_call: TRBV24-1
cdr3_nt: TGTGCCACCAGTGATTTGCAGGGATGTCGAAGAAGGGTGTGTTATAATTCACCCCTCCACTTT
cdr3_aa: CATSDLQGCRRRVCYNSPLHF

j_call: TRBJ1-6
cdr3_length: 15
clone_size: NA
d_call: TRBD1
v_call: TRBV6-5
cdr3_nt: TGTGCCAGCAGTTTGGGACAGGCGAGAGATTCACCCCTCCACTTT
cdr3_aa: CASSLGQARDSPLHF

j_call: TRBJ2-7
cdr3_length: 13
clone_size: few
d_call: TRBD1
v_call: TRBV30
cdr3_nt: TGTGCCTGGACAGGGGGCAGCTCCTACGAGCAGTACTTC
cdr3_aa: CAWTGGSSYEQYF

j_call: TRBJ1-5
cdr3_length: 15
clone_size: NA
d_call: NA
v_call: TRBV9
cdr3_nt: TGTGCCAGCAGCGTAGGCCAGGGTAGGGGTCAGCCCCAGCATTTT
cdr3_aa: CASSVGQGRGQPQHF

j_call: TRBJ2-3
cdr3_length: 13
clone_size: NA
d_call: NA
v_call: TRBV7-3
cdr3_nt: TGTGCCAGCAGTCCTTCGGTGACAGATACGCAGTATTTT
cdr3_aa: CASSPSVTDTQYF

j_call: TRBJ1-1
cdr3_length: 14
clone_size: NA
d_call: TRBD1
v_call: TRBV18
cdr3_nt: TGTGCCAGCTCACCGAGGCAGGGGGTTGGTGAAGCTTTCTTT
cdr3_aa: CASSPRQGVGEAFF

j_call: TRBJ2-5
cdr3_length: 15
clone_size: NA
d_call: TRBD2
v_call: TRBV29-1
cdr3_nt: TGCAGCGTTGGGGGACTAGCGGGAGGAATGGAGACCCAGTACTTC
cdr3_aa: CSVGGLAGGMETQYF

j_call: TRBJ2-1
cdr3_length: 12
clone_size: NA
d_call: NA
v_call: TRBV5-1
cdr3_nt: TGCGCCAGTCAGGGTCCCGGCAATGAGCAGTTCTTC
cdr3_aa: CASQGPGNEQFF

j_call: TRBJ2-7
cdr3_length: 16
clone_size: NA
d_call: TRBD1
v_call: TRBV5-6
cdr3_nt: TGTACCAGCAGCGACACGGGACAGGGGGCTTTCAACGAGCAGTACTTC
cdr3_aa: CTSSDTGQGAFNEQYF

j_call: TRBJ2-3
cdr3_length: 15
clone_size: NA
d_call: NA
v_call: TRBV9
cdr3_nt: TGTGCCAGCAGCGTCGGCGGGATCGACACAGATACGCAGTATTTT
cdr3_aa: CASSVGGIDTDTQYF

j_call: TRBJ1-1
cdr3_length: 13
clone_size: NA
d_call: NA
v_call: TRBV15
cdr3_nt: TGTGCCACCAGCAGAGATCGGCGGACTGAAGCTTTCTTT
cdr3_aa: CATSRDRRTEAFF

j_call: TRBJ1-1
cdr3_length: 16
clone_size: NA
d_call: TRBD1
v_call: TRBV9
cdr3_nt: TGTGCCAGCAGCGCCCAGGGGACAGGGGCAGACACTGAAGCTTTCTTT
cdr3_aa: CASSAQGTGADTEAFF

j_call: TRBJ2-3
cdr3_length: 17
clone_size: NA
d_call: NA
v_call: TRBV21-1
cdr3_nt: TGTGCCAGCAGCAAAGGGGCTTCGGGGGTGAGCACAGATACGCAGTATTTT
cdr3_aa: CASSKGASGVSTDTQYF

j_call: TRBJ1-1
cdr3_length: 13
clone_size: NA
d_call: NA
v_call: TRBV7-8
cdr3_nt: TGTGCCAGCAGCTCCGGAGGGAGCACTGAAGCTTTCTTT
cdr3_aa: CASSSGGSTEAFF

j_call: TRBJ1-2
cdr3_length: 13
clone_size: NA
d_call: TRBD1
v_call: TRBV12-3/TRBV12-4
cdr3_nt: TGTGCCAGCAGTCCTACGGACAGGGATGGCTACACCTTC
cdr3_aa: CASSPTDRDGYTF

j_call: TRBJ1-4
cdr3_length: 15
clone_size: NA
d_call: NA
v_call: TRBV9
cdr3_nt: TGTGCCAGCAGCGTAGCGGGAGGGAGCAGGGAAAAACTGTTTTTT
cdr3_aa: CASSVAGGSREKLFF

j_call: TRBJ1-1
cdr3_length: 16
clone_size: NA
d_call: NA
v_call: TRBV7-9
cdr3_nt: TGTGCCAGCAGCTTGGGGTACAGGGCCGAATTGACTGAAGCTTTCTTT
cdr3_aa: CASSLGYRAELTEAFF

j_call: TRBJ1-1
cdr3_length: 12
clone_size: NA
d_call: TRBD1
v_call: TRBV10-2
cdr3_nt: TGCGCCAGCCACAGGGGAAACACTGAAGCTTTCTTT
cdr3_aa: CASHRGNTEAFF

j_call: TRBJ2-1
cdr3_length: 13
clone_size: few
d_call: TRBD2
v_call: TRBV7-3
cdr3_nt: TGTGCCAGCAGCCTAGCGGGAGGAAATGAGCAGTTCTTC
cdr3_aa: CASSLAGGNEQFF

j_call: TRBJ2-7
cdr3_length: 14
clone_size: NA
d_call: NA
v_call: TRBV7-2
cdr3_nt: TGTGCCAGCAGCTCCCGGGACTTACCCTACGAGCAGTACTTC
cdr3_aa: CASSSRDLPYEQYF

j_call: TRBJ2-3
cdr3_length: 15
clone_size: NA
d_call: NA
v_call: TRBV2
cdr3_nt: TGTGCCAGCAGTGATTTGATGGGCGACACAGATACGCAGTATTTT
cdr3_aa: CASSDLMGDTDTQYF

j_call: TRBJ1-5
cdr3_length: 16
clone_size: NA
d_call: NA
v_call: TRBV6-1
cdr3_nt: TGTGCCAGCAGTGAATATGCGGGGTTTAGCAATCAGCCCCAGCATTTT
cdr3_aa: CASSEYAGFSNQPQHF

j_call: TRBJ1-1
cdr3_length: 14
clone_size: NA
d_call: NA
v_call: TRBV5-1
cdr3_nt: TGCGCCAGCAGCGCGTTACAGCCGAACACTGAAGCTTTCTTT
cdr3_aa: CASSALQPNTEAFF

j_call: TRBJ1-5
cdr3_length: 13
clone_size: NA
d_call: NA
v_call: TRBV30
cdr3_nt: TGTGCCTGGAGTGCCGACAGGAATCAGCCCCAGCATTTT
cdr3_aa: CAWSADRNQPQHF

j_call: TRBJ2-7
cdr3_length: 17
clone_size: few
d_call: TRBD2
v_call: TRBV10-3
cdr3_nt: TGTGCCATCAGTGAGTCGCCCGCTAGCGGGAGGTCCTACGAGCAGTACTTC
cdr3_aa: CAISESPASGRSYEQYF

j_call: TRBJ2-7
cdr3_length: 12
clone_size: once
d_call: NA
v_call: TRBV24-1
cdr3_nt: TGTGCCACCAGTGAAAACAGCTACGAGCAGTACTTC
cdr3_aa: CATSENSYEQYF

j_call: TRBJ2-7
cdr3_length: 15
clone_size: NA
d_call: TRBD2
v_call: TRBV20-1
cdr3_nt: TGCAGTGCTAGTGACCCTAGCGGGGCAACCTACGAGCAGTACTTC
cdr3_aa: CSASDPSGATYEQYF

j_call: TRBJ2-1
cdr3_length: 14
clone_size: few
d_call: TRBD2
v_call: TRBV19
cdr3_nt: TGTGCCAGTAAGGAAGCGGGAGACCACAATGAGCAGTTCTTC
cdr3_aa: CASKEAGDHNEQFF

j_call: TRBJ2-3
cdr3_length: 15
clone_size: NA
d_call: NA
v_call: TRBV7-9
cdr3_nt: TGTGCCAGCAGCTTAGTGGGCCTAGCCTCGCATACGCAGTATTTT
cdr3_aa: CASSLVGLASHTQYF

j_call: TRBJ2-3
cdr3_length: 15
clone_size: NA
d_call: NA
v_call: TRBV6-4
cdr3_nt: TGTGCCAGCAGTGACTCGGAAGCCTCAGGAGATACGCAGTATTTT
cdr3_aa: CASSDSEASGDTQYF

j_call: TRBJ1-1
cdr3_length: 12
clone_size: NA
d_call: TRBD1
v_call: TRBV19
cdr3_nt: TGTGCCAGTAGATTCGGGGACAGTGAAGCTTTCTTT
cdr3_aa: CASRFGDSEAFF

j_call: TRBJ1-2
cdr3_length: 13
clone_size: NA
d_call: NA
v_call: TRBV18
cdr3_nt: TGTGCCAGCTCACCTCAGGGTGGCTATGGCTACACCTTC
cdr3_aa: CASSPQGGYGYTF

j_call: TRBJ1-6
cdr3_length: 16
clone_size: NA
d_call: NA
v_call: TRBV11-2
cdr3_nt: TGTGCCAGCAGCTTAGAGACGCGGGGAGGTGTTTCACCCCTCCACTTT
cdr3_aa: CASSLETRGGVSPLHF

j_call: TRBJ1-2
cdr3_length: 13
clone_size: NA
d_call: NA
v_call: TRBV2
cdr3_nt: TGTGCCAGCCAGGGAAAAACTATCTACGGCTACACCTTC
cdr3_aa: CASQGKTIYGYTF

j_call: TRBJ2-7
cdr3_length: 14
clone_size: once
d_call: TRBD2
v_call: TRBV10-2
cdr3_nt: TGCGCCAGCAGTGACCCGGGACTAGCCTACGAGCAGTACTTC
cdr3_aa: CASSDPGLAYEQYF

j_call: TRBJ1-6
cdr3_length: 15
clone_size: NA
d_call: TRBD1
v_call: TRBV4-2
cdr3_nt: TGTGCCAGCAGCCAAGACACAGGGGATGATTCACCCCTCCACTTT
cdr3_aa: CASSQDTGDDSPLHF